The present entry profiles one T cell receptor beta chain with its context. There is no known antigen for this receptor. No per-base quality is available; no much larger clone lies one base away. The data were taken from a study of blood T cell repertoires in COVID-19 (TCRdb year 2020). A note on the overall study: The collaborator samples originated in the United States, Italy and Spain and spanned the acute and convalescent phases of COVID-19. The prospective study material was composed of cDNA or gDNA derived from T cells, B-cell-depleted T cells, or PBMCs. The dataset comprised deeply sampled blood TCRbeta repertoires from subjects exposed to, actively infected with, or recovered from COVID-19. The repertoires were released in a freely available public database meant as a resource for research on the immune response to SARS-CoV-2. The samples were drawn from two sources: the first 160 participants of the ongoing ImmuneRACE study, and 1,000 to 1,500 subjects contributed by 6 global collaborators. Sample metadata almost always included a de-identified subject ID, COVID-19 status, age in years and sex. Where available, HLA class I and class II types were taken from metadata supplied by the sample provider and were not determined by assay-based typing.

TCRbeta CDR3 regions were amplified from genomic DNA by means of the immunoSEQ Assay, a bias-controlled multiplex PCR. On the study's bioinformatics: Within the assay, amplification of reference gene primers was used to estimate how many nucleated cells each sample contained. Sequence reads were collapsed and filtered to measure the absolute abundance of every unique TCRbeta CDR3 rearrangement. For each sample, productive Simpson clonality was calculated by taking the square root of Simpson's diversity index across productive rearrangements. Imported from immuneACCESS, the table was reduced by TCRdb to in-frame sequences with V and J called. These copies leave out some clones; in studies compared against another copy, an unresolved V gene accounts for under half, and the cause of the remainder is not known. Clone size and V and J calls were adopted from that table, with D and trimming inferred from the DNA. Counted in this sample were hundreds of thousands of clones; about 90% of them appeared once. The ten largest clones capture nearly 2% of the sample.

On the study overall, not on this receptor specifically: How much clinical and demographic metadata was included differed by source and by participant, and the metadata was provided uncurated.

Spanning cysteine to phenylalanine, the CDR3 consists of 16 amino acids. The retained sequence is limited to the CDR3, 48 bases, with the frame set at the first base. The germline V gene specifies SGHTA as CDR1 and FQGNSA as CDR2. The junction carries 20 bases between V and J, which are trimmed by 6 bases and 5 bases respectively. Enrolling through a virtual design, the prospective study's participants ranged in age from roughly 18 to 95 years and lived across about two dozen United States geographic areas. In the prospective study, participants were assigned to cohorts based on the clinical history participants reported in a screening survey and a study questionnaire. In the prospective study, whole blood, serum and a nasopharyngeal or oropharyngeal swab were collected from each participant by mobile phlebotomists. Prospective study participants could optionally give additional blood draws and questionnaires over an approximately 2-month period. Blood samples from the prospective study were shipped frozen or at room temperature prior to DNA extraction.

The V and J genes are TRBV7-2 and TRBJ1-5; a weak D assignment points to TRBD1 (6 bases agree). Sequencing input: PBMCs or T cells enriched from blood (not recorded which). This receptor was obtained from a woman aged 18-29 years with acute COVID-19. The CDR3 corresponds to CASSRAGLTGYQPQHF. The DNA sequence reads TGTGCCAGCAGTCGGGCGGGTTTGACAGGATATCAGCCCCAGCATTTT.